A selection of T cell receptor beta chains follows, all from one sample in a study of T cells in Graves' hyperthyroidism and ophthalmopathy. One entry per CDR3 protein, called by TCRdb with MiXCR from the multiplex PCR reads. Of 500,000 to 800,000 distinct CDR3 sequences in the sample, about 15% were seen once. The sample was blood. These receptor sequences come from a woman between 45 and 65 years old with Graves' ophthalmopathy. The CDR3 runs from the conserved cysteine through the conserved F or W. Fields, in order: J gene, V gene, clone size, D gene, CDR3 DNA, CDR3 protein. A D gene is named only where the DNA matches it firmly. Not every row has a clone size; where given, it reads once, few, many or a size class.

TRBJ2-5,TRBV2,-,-,TGTGTCAGCAGTGGTGAGGGTTTTGAGACCCAGTACTTC,CVSSGEGFETQYF
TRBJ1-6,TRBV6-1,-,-,TGTGCCAGCAGTGAAGTTAGGGTGTGGTCACCCCTCCACTTT,CASSEVRVWSPLHF
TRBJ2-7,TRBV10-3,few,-,TGTGCCATCGGTCGAGACTACGAGCAGTACTTC,CAIGRDYEQYF
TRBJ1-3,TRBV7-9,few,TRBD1,TGTGCCAGCAGCATGACAGGGCTCGGAAACACCATATATTTT,CASSMTGLGNTIYF
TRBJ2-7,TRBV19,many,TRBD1,TGTGCCAGTAGTATTTCGGGACAGAATCCATACGAGCAGTACTTC,CASSISGQNPYEQYF
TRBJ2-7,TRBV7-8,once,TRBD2,TGTGCCAGCAGCAAGGGACTAGCGAAGACCTCCGAGCAGTACTTC,CASSKGLAKTSEQYF
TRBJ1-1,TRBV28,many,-,TGTGCCAGCAGTTTACTGAACACTGAAGCTTTCTTT,CASSLLNTEAFF
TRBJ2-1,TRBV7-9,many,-,TGTGCCAGCAGCTTAGACAGGGCCAGGTACAATGAGCAGTTCTTC,CASSLDRARYNEQFF
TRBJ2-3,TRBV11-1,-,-,TGTGCCAGCAGCTTAGAACAGGGTGACGGTGGCACAGATACGCAGTATTTT,CASSLEQGDGGTDTQYF
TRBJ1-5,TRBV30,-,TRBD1,TGTGCCTGGCGAACAGGGGCCAATCAGCCCCAGCATTTT,CAWRTGANQPQHF
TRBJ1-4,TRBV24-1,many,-,TGTGCCACCAGTGATCCCGGGACACACGGGGAAAAACTGTTTTTT,CATSDPGTHGEKLFF
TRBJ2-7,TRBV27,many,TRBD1,TGTGCCAGCAGTTTCCGGGACAGGGTTACCGAGCAGTACTTC,CASSFRDRVTEQYF
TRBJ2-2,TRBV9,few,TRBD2,TGTGCCAGCAGCGACTCTACCCGGGACTACAAGAACACCGGGGAGCTGTTTTTT,CASSDSTRDYKNTGELFF
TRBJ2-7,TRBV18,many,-,TGTGCCAGCTCACCAACCCGGGATCTGTACGAGCAGTACTTC,CASSPTRDLYEQYF
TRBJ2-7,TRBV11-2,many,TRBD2,TGTGCCAGCAGATCTTGGGGACTAGCGGCCTACGAGCAGTACTTC,CASRSWGLAAYEQYF